This T cell receptor beta chain was obtained from a study of CD4 T cells in relation to SARS-CoV-2 and coronaviruses. Study details: Two subjects were Hispanic; patients were 8 males and a few females.

V lost 4 bases, J lost 0 bases, and 12 bases stayed unmatched. This CDR3 spans 18 amino acids. Per germline, CDR1 SEHNR and CDR2 FQNEAQ (reference sequence). Clones were read by immunoSEQ multiplex PCR, and TCRdb kept only the in-frame ones, dropping some. The sample holds around 41,000 clones, 84% seen once. Concerning this clone: What it recognizes is unknown.

Sorted naive or memory CD4+ cells met CEF peptides for over 9 days. The sequence derives from an adult with COVID-19. The specimen was naive CD4+ T cells from PBMCs, cultured in vitro. Subset indicated: naive CD4+ T cells isolated by negative enrichment. V gene TRBV7-9 combines with J gene TRBJ2-3; 8 bases are a match to TRBD2. The DNA for the CDR3 is TGTGCCAGCAGCTCCCCCCGGGGGGGCAGACAAAGCACAGATACGCAGTATTTT. As protein: CASSSPRGGRQSTDTQYF.